This TCR beta chain is drawn from a study of CD8+CD57+ T cells in acquired aplastic anemia. Across the study: An average of about 9.8 million reads for CD4+ cells was obtained from healthy donors.

Study conclusions and caveats: The same twenty-nine CD8+ CDR3 sequences occurred in patients and in controls. Patients were compared with controls for CD8+ Simpson's diversity, and no significant difference emerged.

V lost 4 bases and J lost 5, with 14 bases in between. Per germline, CDR1 SGHVS and CDR2 FNYEAQ. CDR3 length equals 14 residues. TCR beta VDJ combinations and CDR3 sequences were profiled from genomic DNA. TCRdb called the reads again in MiXCR, with one record for every CDR3 protein. The sample records more than 150,000 distinct CDR3 sequences, around 45% being singletons. A remark on this clonotype: Antigen unknown.

The origin of this receptor is a human donor in good health. V and J are TRBV7-6 and TRBJ2-5; D is perhaps TRBD2 (7 bases). Material for sequencing was sorted CD4+, CD8+, or CD8+CD57+ T cells (not recorded which) from PBMCs. CDR3 sequence (DNA): TGTGCCAGCAGCTCAAGGGGGGGCCTGGAGACCCAGTACTTC. The encoded protein is CASSSRGGLETQYF.